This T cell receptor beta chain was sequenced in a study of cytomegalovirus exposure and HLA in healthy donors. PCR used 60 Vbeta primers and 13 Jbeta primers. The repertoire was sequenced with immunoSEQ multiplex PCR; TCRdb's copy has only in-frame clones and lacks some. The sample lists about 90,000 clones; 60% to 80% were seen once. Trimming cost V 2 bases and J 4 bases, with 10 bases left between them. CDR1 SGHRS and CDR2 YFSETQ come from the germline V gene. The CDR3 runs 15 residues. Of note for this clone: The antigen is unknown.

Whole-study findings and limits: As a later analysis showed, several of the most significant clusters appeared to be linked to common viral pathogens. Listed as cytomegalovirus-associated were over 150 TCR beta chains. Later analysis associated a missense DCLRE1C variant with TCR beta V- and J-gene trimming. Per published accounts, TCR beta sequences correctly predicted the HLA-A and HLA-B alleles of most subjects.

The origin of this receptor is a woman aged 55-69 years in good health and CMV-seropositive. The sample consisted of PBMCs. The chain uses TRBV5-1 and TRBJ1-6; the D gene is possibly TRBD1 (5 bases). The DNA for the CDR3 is TGCGCCAGCAGCTTTAGACAGCCATATAATTCACCCCTCCACTTT. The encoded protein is CASSFRQPYNSPLHF.